Shown below are 9 T cell receptor beta chains from a single sample sequenced in a study of cytomegalovirus exposure and HLA in healthy donors (dated by TCRdb to the late 2010s). Libraries were built with the immunoSEQ multiplex PCR assay. The multiplex PCR relied on a mix of 60 forward primers for TCR Vbeta segments and 13 reverse primers for TCR Jbeta segments. Entries here come from immuneACCESS through TCRdb and include only in-frame sequences with V and J called. Some clones fail to appear in such tables; in the studies checked, an unresolved V gene covers under half of the shortfall, and the cause of the remainder is unknown. Here the sample has under 90,000 clones; roughly 67% occur a single time. Of the sample, 7.6% falls within the top ten clones. The material sequenced was PBMCs. These receptors were collected from a man aged 40-55 years in good health and CMV-seropositive.

The V and J genes are TRBV11-1 and TRBJ1-2, with 7 positions matching TRBD1. Unmatched junction bases numbered 10, after V lost 4 bases and J lost 8 bases. This CDR3 spans 14 amino acids. From germline, CDR1 is SGHAT and CDR2 FQDESV (reference sequence). As DNA, the CDR3 is TGTGCCAGCAGCTCGTCCCGGGACAGTGGCGGCTACACCTTC. Translation: CASSSSRDSGGYTF.

This chain joins TRBV21-1 and TRBJ1-1; TRBD1, the table's D call, was not compared with the DNA. TRBV21-1 is assigned pseudogene status. The CDR3 length is 11 residues. CDR3 in amino acids: CASSRTFEAFF. CDR3 in DNA: TGTGCCAGCAGCAGGACATTTGAAGCTTTCTTT.

The V gene is TRBV9, the J gene TRBJ2-3; no definite D call. V lost 0 bases and J 1 base, leaving 9 bases between the germline ends. Germline CDR1 SGDLS, CDR2 YYNGEE. This CDR3 comprises 15 residues. CDR3 protein: CASSVGGPRTDTQYF. The CDR3, as DNA: TGTGCCAGCAGCGTAGGAGGCCCTCGCACAGATACGCAGTATTTT.

The V gene is TRBV5-4, the J gene TRBJ1-1, with a tentative D call TRBD1 (5 bases). Trimming left V 4 bases short and J 0 bases short, with 19 bases between. Germline CDR1 SGHNT, CDR2 YYREEE (reference sequence). The CDR3 has 17 residues. Here the CDR3 reads CASSPEFDSLMNTEAFF. The CDR3 bases are TGTGCCAGCAGCCCGGAATTCGACAGTCTCATGAACACTGAAGCTTTCTTT.

This clone has a single count. The genes are TRBV13 and TRBJ1-2, with 7 bases aligning to TRBD1. CDR3 length: 17 residues. After removal of 3 bases from V and 0 bases from J, the junction contained 10 bases not matched to a gene. CDR1 is PRHDT, CDR2 FYEKMQ, per germline (reference sequence). The CDR3 DNA sequence: TGTGCCAGCAGCTTCGGTCCAAGGACAGGTTCTAACTATGGCTACACCTTC. Its translation: CASSFGPRTGSNYGYTF.

This clone was seen a handful of times. The rearrangement links TRBV7-2 to TRBJ2-1; TRBD2 aligns across 8 bases. CDR1 and CDR2 from the germline V gene are SGHTA and FQGNSA. Trimming cost V 4 bases and J 4 bases; bases outside gene matches: 9. This CDR3 spans 16 amino acids. The CDR3: CASSSTSAQEYNEQFF. DNA of the CDR3: TGTGCCAGCAGCTCGACTAGCGCCCAGGAGTACAATGAGCAGTTCTTC.

J is TRBJ1-6 and V is TRBV4-3, with D tentatively TRBD1 (6 bases). This CDR3 is 14 amino acids long. Germline V gene sequence: CDR1 LGHNA, CDR2 YSLEER. V was shortened by 0 bases and J by 12 bases, with 12 bases between the two germline ends. CDR3 nucleotides: TGCGCCAGCAGCCAAGACAGGGGATTAGGACCCCTCCACTTT. Its translation is CASSQDRGLGPLHF.

V is TRBV4-2 and J is TRBJ1-1; D is unclear. Germline V gene sequence: CDR1 LGHNA, CDR2 YNFKEQ. The CDR3 is made up of 13 amino acids. The V gene lost 1 base and the J gene lost 1 base, with 4 bases spanning the gap. CDR3 region: CASSQGPNTEAFF. CDR3 nucleotides: TGTGCCAGCAGCCAAGGGCCGAACACTGAAGCTTTCTTT.

The chain combines TRBV7-9 with TRBJ2-1; 9 bases align to TRBD1. Germline assignment: CDR1 SEHNR and CDR2 FQNEAQ (reference sequence). This CDR3 region has 16 residues. The V and J ends lost 1 base and 10 bases, in that order; junction bases with no gene match: 11. CDR3 region: CASSLGTGGEGREQFF. In DNA, the CDR3 is TGTGCCAGCAGCTTAGGAACAGGGGGCGAAGGTAGGGAGCAGTTCTTC.